Listed below are T cell receptor beta chains from one sample, sequenced in a study of beta chain features in type 1 diabetes. The assay was immunoSEQ multiplex PCR, and TCRdb's table has in-frame clones only and misses some. The repertoire includes more than 250,000 clones, over 20% of them detected once, and 0.028% sits in the top ten. Source material: naive CD4+ T cells from blood. The receptors originated from a woman aged 40 to 50 with type 1 diabetes. The CDR3 runs from the conserved cysteine through the conserved F or W. The D gene is left open where the match is weak. The listing skips clone size in some rows; elsewhere it reads once, few, many or a size class.

D gene: .
clone size: few
J gene: TRBJ2-1
V gene: TRBV30
CDR3 protein: CAWSAGTRRNEQFF
CDR3 DNA: TGTGCCTGGAGCGCCGGAACGCGGAGGAATGAGCAGTTCTTC

D gene: .
clone size: .
J gene: TRBJ2-7
V gene: TRBV19
CDR3 protein: CASSPRAWESYEQYF
CDR3 DNA: TGTGCCAGTAGTCCGCGGGCCTGGGAATCCTACGAGCAGTACTTC

D gene: TRBD1
clone size: few
J gene: TRBJ1-4
V gene: TRBV7-6
CDR3 protein: CASSLMVKGQKLFF
CDR3 DNA: TGTGCCAGCAGCTTAATGGTAAAGGGACAGAAACTGTTTTTT

D gene: .
clone size: .
J gene: TRBJ1-1
V gene: TRBV20-1
CDR3 protein: CSAENTEAFF
CDR3 DNA: TGCAGTGCTGAGAATACTGAAGCTTTCTTT

D gene: .
clone size: few
J gene: TRBJ1-2
V gene: TRBV6-4
CDR3 protein: CASSAEQGANYGYTF
CDR3 DNA: TGTGCCAGCAGTGCGGAACAAGGAGCTAACTATGGCTACACCTTC

D gene: .
clone size: .
J gene: TRBJ2-3
V gene: TRBV2
CDR3 protein: CASSAAANTQYF
CDR3 DNA: TGTGCCAGCAGTGCGGCGGCAAATACGCAGTATTTT

D gene: .
clone size: few
J gene: TRBJ2-6
V gene: TRBV30
CDR3 protein: CAWSVPDSSGANVLTF
CDR3 DNA: TGTGCCTGGAGTGTACCGGACAGCTCTGGGGCCAACGTCCTGACTTTC

D gene: .
clone size: .
J gene: TRBJ2-5
V gene: TRBV2
CDR3 protein: CASGRGGQETQYF
CDR3 DNA: TGTGCCAGCGGTAGGGGAGGACAAGAGACCCAGTACTTC

D gene: TRBD1
clone size: few
J gene: TRBJ1-1
V gene: TRBV29-1
CDR3 protein: CSVMTGGVAEAFF
CDR3 DNA: TGCAGCGTTATGACAGGGGGCGTCGCTGAAGCTTTCTTT

D gene: .
clone size: .
J gene: TRBJ2-1
V gene: TRBV29-1
CDR3 protein: CSVEVIGQSGGQFF
CDR3 DNA: TGCAGCGTTGAAGTTATCGGACAGTCCGGAGGGCAGTTCTTC

D gene: TRBD1
clone size: few
J gene: TRBJ1-1
V gene: TRBV9
CDR3 protein: CASSTTGTGDTEAFF
CDR3 DNA: TGTGCCAGCAGCACCACCGGGACAGGGGACACTGAAGCTTTCTTT

D gene: TRBD1
clone size: .
J gene: TRBJ2-1
V gene: TRBV7-9
CDR3 protein: CASSLQGAAYNEQFF
CDR3 DNA: TGTGCCAGCAGCTTGCAGGGGGCCGCCTACAATGAGCAGTTCTTC

D gene: .
clone size: .
J gene: TRBJ2-1
V gene: TRBV18
CDR3 protein: CASSPPSEQRQFF
CDR3 DNA: TGTGCCAGCTCACCACCCTCGGAGCAGCGGCAGTTCTTC

D gene: .
clone size: .
J gene: TRBJ1-1
V gene: TRBV30
CDR3 protein: CAWNRDRMNTEAFF
CDR3 DNA: TGTGCCTGGAACCGTGACAGAATGAACACTGAAGCTTTCTTT

D gene: .
clone size: .
J gene: TRBJ1-3
V gene: TRBV19
CDR3 protein: CASSTAGSGNTIYF
CDR3 DNA: TGTGCCAGTAGTACTGCAGGGTCGGGAAACACCATATATTTT

D gene: .
clone size: .
J gene: TRBJ2-5
V gene: TRBV23-1
CDR3 protein: CASSPVDEEATQYF
CDR3 DNA: TGCGCCAGCAGTCCCGTGGACGAGGAGGCGACCCAGTACTTC

D gene: .
clone size: few
J gene: TRBJ1-1
V gene: TRBV29-1
CDR3 protein: CSVEGVMNTEAFF
CDR3 DNA: TGCAGCGTTGAAGGAGTGATGAACACTGAAGCTTTCTTT

D gene: .
clone size: .
J gene: TRBJ1-5
V gene: TRBV19
CDR3 protein: CASTRDSRKGQPQHF
CDR3 DNA: TGTGCCAGTACTCGGGACTCCCGAAAGGGTCAGCCCCAGCATTTT

D gene: .
clone size: few
J gene: TRBJ2-3
V gene: TRBV7-6
CDR3 protein: CASSLGQAASTDTQYF
CDR3 DNA: TGTGCCAGCAGCTTAGGCCAGGCCGCTAGCACAGATACGCAGTATTTT

D gene: TRBD2
clone size: .
J gene: TRBJ2-7
V gene: TRBV5-4
CDR3 protein: CASSLSGVSYEQYF
CDR3 DNA: TGTGCCAGCAGCTTAAGCGGGGTTTCCTACGAGCAGTACTTC

D gene: TRBD1
clone size: .
J gene: TRBJ1-5
V gene: TRBV6-6
CDR3 protein: CASSGQESIQPQHF
CDR3 DNA: TGTGCCAGCAGCGGACAGGAGAGCATTCAGCCCCAGCATTTT

D gene: TRBD2
clone size: .
J gene: TRBJ2-3
V gene: TRBV29-1
CDR3 protein: CSVIAGGTDTQYF
CDR3 DNA: TGCAGCGTCATAGCGGGGGGCACAGATACGCAGTATTTT

D gene: .
clone size: .
J gene: TRBJ1-2
V gene: TRBV27
CDR3 protein: CASAQGGAGYGYTF
CDR3 DNA: TGTGCCAGCGCTCAAGGAGGGGCCGGCTATGGCTACACCTTC

D gene: TRBD1
clone size: few
J gene: TRBJ1-6
V gene: TRBV9
CDR3 protein: CASSAGQGSSPLHF
CDR3 DNA: TGTGCCAGCAGCGCGGGACAGGGGAGTTCACCCCTCCACTTT

D gene: .
clone size: few
J gene: TRBJ2-6
V gene: TRBV27
CDR3 protein: CASIIPGANVLTF
CDR3 DNA: TGTGCCAGCATTATCCCTGGGGCCAACGTCCTGACTTTC

D gene: TRBD1
clone size: .
J gene: TRBJ2-4
V gene: TRBV5-1
CDR3 protein: CASSPWDSQNIQYF
CDR3 DNA: TGCGCCAGCAGCCCCTGGGACAGCCAAAACATTCAGTACTTC

D gene: TRBD2
clone size: .
J gene: TRBJ2-1
V gene: TRBV4-2
CDR3 protein: CASRSPRLAGYEQFF
CDR3 DNA: TGTGCCAGCAGATCCCCGAGACTAGCGGGGTATGAGCAGTTCTTC

D gene: .
clone size: .
J gene: TRBJ2-6
V gene: TRBV9
CDR3 protein: CASSPGSGANVLTF
CDR3 DNA: TGTGCCAGCAGCCCCGGGAGTGGGGCCAACGTCCTGACTTTC

D gene: .
clone size: few
J gene: TRBJ2-1
V gene: TRBV15
CDR3 protein: CATSRRDSYNEQFF
CDR3 DNA: TGTGCCACCAGCAGGCGGGACAGTTACAATGAGCAGTTCTTC

D gene: .
clone size: few
J gene: TRBJ1-5
V gene: TRBV30
CDR3 protein: CAWSGPGGSQPQHF
CDR3 DNA: TGTGCCTGGAGTGGCCCTGGGGGCAGCCAGCCCCAGCATTTT

D gene: TRBD1
clone size: .
J gene: TRBJ1-1
V gene: TRBV30
CDR3 protein: CAGTGTEAFF
CDR3 DNA: TGTGCCGGGACAGGGACTGAAGCTTTCTTT

D gene: .
clone size: .
J gene: TRBJ2-2
V gene: TRBV6-6
CDR3 protein: CASSSGTTTGELFF
CDR3 DNA: TGTGCCAGCAGTTCCGGGACAACCACCGGGGAGCTGTTTTTT

D gene: .
clone size: few
J gene: TRBJ2-7
V gene: TRBV18
CDR3 protein: CASSPRSGNEQYF
CDR3 DNA: TGTGCCAGCTCACCACGGTCGGGGAACGAGCAGTACTTC

D gene: .
clone size: few
J gene: TRBJ2-7
V gene: TRBV10-3
CDR3 protein: CAIAQLADSYEQYF
CDR3 DNA: TGTGCCATCGCCCAGTTAGCGGACTCCTACGAGCAGTACTTC

D gene: TRBD2
clone size: .
J gene: TRBJ2-1
V gene: TRBV7-3
CDR3 protein: CASSLGTSGADEQFF
CDR3 DNA: TGTGCCAGCAGCTTAGGGACTAGCGGGGCGGATGAGCAGTTCTTC

D gene: TRBD1
clone size: few
J gene: TRBJ1-2
V gene: TRBV18
CDR3 protein: CASSPPGQQGSGYTF
CDR3 DNA: TGTGCCAGCTCACCTCCGGGACAGCAAGGGAGTGGCTACACCTTC

D gene: .
clone size: few
J gene: TRBJ1-2
V gene: TRBV5-6
CDR3 protein: CASSLGRLPYGYTF
CDR3 DNA: TGTGCCAGCAGCTTGGGTAGACTTCCCTATGGCTACACCTTC

D gene: .
clone size: few
J gene: TRBJ2-2
V gene: TRBV2
CDR3 protein: CASSERDNRNTGELFF
CDR3 DNA: TGTGCCAGCAGTGAAAGGGACAATAGGAACACCGGGGAGCTGTTTTTT

D gene: .
clone size: .
J gene: TRBJ2-6
V gene: TRBV9
CDR3 protein: CASSVGGFSGANVLTF
CDR3 DNA: TGTGCCAGCAGCGTAGGCGGGTTCTCTGGGGCCAACGTCCTGACTTTC

D gene: .
clone size: few
J gene: TRBJ2-2
V gene: TRBV4-3
CDR3 protein: CASTGVEGPNTGELFF
CDR3 DNA: TGCGCCAGCACCGGAGTTGAGGGCCCAAACACCGGGGAGCTGTTTTTT